This entry features one T cell receptor (beta chain) sequence. The sample is drawn from a study of blood T cell repertoires in COVID-19. Study-level background: From T cells, B-cell-depleted T cells, or PBMCs came the material, which was cDNA or gDNA.

The CDR3 is 16 residues long. The trim removed 4 bases at V and 1 base at J, leaving 7 bases unmatched. Germline loops: CDR1 LNHDA, CDR2 SQIVND (reference sequence). Using immunoSEQ multiplex PCR, the repertoire was profiled, and TCRdb retains in-frame clones only, with some absent. The data show about 92,000 clones, 60% to 85% seen once. This clonotype was sampled from a man aged 50 to 60 who had recovered from COVID-19. The material sequenced was peripheral blood. The J gene is TRBJ2-5, the V gene TRBV19, with TRBD2 matching 9 bases. The CDR3 protein is CASSKGLTSGQETQYF. The CDR3 DNA reads TGTGCCAGTAGTAAGGGTTTGACTAGCGGCCAAGAGACCCAGTACTTC.